The present entry profiles one T cell receptor (beta chain) with its context. Its antigen remains undetermined. No base quality values were provided; no much bigger clone lies one nucleotide off. Library prep was done by the immunoSEQ multiplex PCR assay. The source is immuneACCESS, and TCRdb retained only in-frame sequences with V and J called. Part of the clones is not carried over; for the studies checked, unresolved V genes explain less than half of this, and the remainder is unexplained. Present in this sample are about 130,000 clones, approximately 94% of which were seen just once. The ten largest clones represent about 3.5% of the sample. These data are taken from a study of control samples from healthy donors and cancer patients (dated by TCRdb to between 2020 and 2021). The CDR3 numbers 13 residues from cysteine through phenylalanine. Only the CDR3 part of the read is kept: 39 bases, read in frame from the first base. Germline trimming: 4 bases from V, 3 bases from J; junction bases outside gene matches: 3. According to the germline V gene, CDR1 reads SGHDT and CDR2 reads YYEEEE.

The source material was blood. The rearranged segments are TRBV5-6 and TRBJ1-2, and 7 bases in between align with TRBD1. The TCR comes from a man aged 30 to 45 in good health. CDR3 reads: CASSPGQHYGYTF. DNA sequence: TGTGCCAGCAGCCCGGGACAGCACTATGGCTACACCTTC.